This section outlines one T cell receptor beta chain sequence together with its context. This sample is part of a study of blood T cell repertoires in COVID-19. This table comes from immunoSEQ multiplex PCR, and its TCRdb copy is limited to in-frame clones, with some not included. The table includes 59,000 or so clones, around 80% detected once. V was clipped by 4 bases and J by 4 bases; unmatched bases: 5. CDR3 length equals 16 residues. Germline CDR1 PRHDT, CDR2 FYEKMQ (reference sequence). The sequence was obtained from a man in his fifties or sixties with acute or convalescent COVID-19. The sequenced sample consisted of peripheral blood. The rearrangement joins TRBV13 to TRBJ2-2; 11 nucleotides match TRBD2. The CDR3 sequence: CASSSRLAGITGELFF. In DNA form, the CDR3 reads TGTGCCAGCAGCTCCCGACTAGCGGGGATCACCGGGGAGCTGTTTTTT.